Listed below are T cell receptor beta chains from one sample, sequenced in a study of CXCR3-negative and CXCR3-positive naive CD8 T cells. After re-calling the 5' RACE reads, TCRdb lists one entry per CDR3 protein, DNA absent. This specimen shows 100,000 or so distinct CDR3 sequences; the ten leading clones hold approximately 0.38%. Material for sequencing was naive CXCR3+ CD8+ T cells from blood. These TCRs come from a human donor in good health. Some clones in this sample may be carry-over from other donors' samples. The CDR3 runs from the conserved cysteine through the conserved F or W.

V,J,length,CDR3
TRBV6-6,TRBJ2-1,14,CASRLAGVVNEQFF
TRBV5-6,TRBJ2-7,14,CASSFDRFSYEQYF
TRBV29-1,TRBJ2-7,16,CSVSGTSGKFPYEQYF
TRBV28,TRBJ2-5,12,CASEYGAGTQYF
TRBV28,TRBJ2-7,13,CASNYHASYEQYF
TRBV15,TRBJ2-1,16,CATSRGPGLGDNEQFF
TRBV7-9,TRBJ2-7,13,CASSFKGGYEQYF
TRBV6-5,TRBJ2-6,13,CASTHTGANVLTF
TRBV4-3,TRBJ2-7,13,CASSQAIAYEQYF
TRBV6-2/TRBV6-3,TRBJ2-5,13,CASSFTNQETQYF
TRBV29-1,TRBJ2-1,17,CSAEVTGSKGPYNEQFF
TRBV7-9,TRBJ2-2,14,CASSLSLNTGELFF
TRBV9,TRBJ2-7,16,CASSPGATGASYEQYF
TRBV12-3/TRBV12-4,TRBJ2-7,14,CASSSPGFSYEQYF
TRBV7-9,TRBJ2-7,15,CASSPGTGEFYEQYF
TRBV11-3,TRBJ2-7,12,CASSLGASEQYF
TRBV5-6,TRBJ2-7,14,CASSTQGANYEQYF
TRBV7-3,TRBJ2-3,16,CASSLTSGRWTDTQYF
TRBV6-5,TRBJ1-2,13,CASSYWTGDGYTF
TRBV5-5,TRBJ2-1,14,CASSPRDSYNEQFF